The rows below give T cell receptor beta chains drawn from one sample of a study of T-cell memory formation after mild COVID-19. TCRdb re-derived calls from the 5' RACE reads in MiXCR, one entry per CDR3 protein. The sample has 170,000 or so distinct CDR3 sequences, around a third seen once; the top ten hold approximately 12%. The sample consisted of PBMCs or a T cell subset sorted from them (not recorded which). The receptors come from an adult woman who had mild COVID-19 (a few samples of this study predate the infection). Cell type and time point are not known. Each CDR3 is given with its conserved first and last residue. A D gene is named only where the DNA matches it firmly. The listing skips clone size in some rows; elsewhere it reads once, few, many or a size class.

j_call: TRBJ2-5
clone_size: NA
cdr3_length: 16
v_call: TRBV2
d_call: NA
cdr3_nt: TGTGCCAGCAGTCTCGGTTTGGGACTTGAGGGAGAGACCCAGTACTTC
cdr3_aa: CASSLGLGLEGETQYF

j_call: TRBJ1-1
clone_size: few
cdr3_length: 12
v_call: TRBV7-9
d_call: NA
cdr3_nt: TGTGCCGGTGGTCTATGGAACACTGAAGCTTTCTTT
cdr3_aa: CAGGLWNTEAFF

j_call: TRBJ2-5
clone_size: NA
cdr3_length: 14
v_call: TRBV20-1
d_call: NA
cdr3_nt: TGCAGTGCCAACTACCCGGCACACCAAGAGACCCAGTACTTC
cdr3_aa: CSANYPAHQETQYF

j_call: TRBJ2-2
clone_size: NA
cdr3_length: 16
v_call: TRBV27
d_call: TRBD1
cdr3_nt: TGTGCCAGCCGGAACAGGGGGCTCTTGATGGCCGGGGAGCTGTTTTTT
cdr3_aa: CASRNRGLLMAGELFF

j_call: TRBJ2-3
clone_size: few
cdr3_length: 15
v_call: TRBV7-2
d_call: NA
cdr3_nt: TGTGCCAGCAGCTTGGGCGGTCCATCAACAGATACGCAGTATTTT
cdr3_aa: CASSLGGPSTDTQYF

j_call: TRBJ2-7
clone_size: few
cdr3_length: 15
v_call: TRBV4-3
d_call: NA
cdr3_nt: TGCGCCAGCAGCCAAGATACAGGAGACTCCTACGAGCAGTACTTC
cdr3_aa: CASSQDTGDSYEQYF

j_call: TRBJ2-3
clone_size: few
cdr3_length: 15
v_call: TRBV20-1
d_call: TRBD2
cdr3_nt: TGCAGTGCTACCCAACTAGCGGGGCACACAGATACGCAGTATTTT
cdr3_aa: CSATQLAGHTDTQYF

j_call: TRBJ2-5
clone_size: NA
cdr3_length: 17
v_call: TRBV4-1
d_call: NA
cdr3_nt: TGCGCCAGCAGCCAAGTGTGGACAGTCCGGGGATTGGGGACCCAGTACTTC
cdr3_aa: CASSQVWTVRGLGTQYF

j_call: TRBJ1-1
clone_size: few
cdr3_length: 12
v_call: TRBV29-1
d_call: TRBD1
cdr3_nt: TGCAGCGTTGAAACTTCCGGGACAGGGGCTTTCTTT
cdr3_aa: CSVETSGTGAFF

j_call: TRBJ2-5
clone_size: NA
cdr3_length: 20
v_call: TRBV11-3
d_call: TRBD2
cdr3_nt: TGTGCCAGCAGCCTCGCGTCGGTCTGGCGAACTAGCGGGAGTGGAGAGACCCAGTACTTC
cdr3_aa: CASSLASVWRTSGSGETQYF

j_call: TRBJ2-1
clone_size: NA
cdr3_length: 13
v_call: TRBV7-9
d_call: TRBD2
cdr3_nt: TGTGCCAGTAGCGGGGGGTTCAGCAATGAGCAGTTCTTC
cdr3_aa: CASSGGFSNEQFF

j_call: TRBJ2-3
clone_size: NA
cdr3_length: 15
v_call: TRBV11-3
d_call: NA
cdr3_nt: TGTGCCAGCAGCCCAAGTCCTAGTGGTACAAATACGCAGTATTTT
cdr3_aa: CASSPSPSGTNTQYF

j_call: TRBJ2-7
clone_size: few
cdr3_length: 15
v_call: TRBV12-5
d_call: NA
cdr3_nt: TGTGCTAGTGGTTTGGGGGTCTATCAAGGAGACGAGCAGTACTTC
cdr3_aa: CASGLGVYQGDEQYF

j_call: TRBJ1-1
clone_size: NA
cdr3_length: 12
v_call: TRBV2
d_call: NA
cdr3_nt: TGTGCCAGCAGTGAGAGAGGTACTGAAGCTTTCTTT
cdr3_aa: CASSERGTEAFF

j_call: TRBJ2-3
clone_size: few
cdr3_length: 19
v_call: TRBV11-2
d_call: TRBD2
cdr3_nt: TGTGCCAGCAGCCCCACGGGACGGCAGGCTAGCGGGGAGACAGATACGCAGTATTTT
cdr3_aa: CASSPTGRQASGETDTQYF

j_call: TRBJ2-5
clone_size: NA
cdr3_length: 15
v_call: TRBV6-5
d_call: NA
cdr3_nt: TGTGCCAGCCGCATACCCCGTTTCCCCCAAGAGACCCAGTACTTC
cdr3_aa: CASRIPRFPQETQYF

j_call: TRBJ2-1
clone_size: few
cdr3_length: 15
v_call: TRBV9
d_call: NA
cdr3_nt: TGTGCCAGCAGCGTAGGTTCCCTATACTACAATGAGCAGTTCTTC
cdr3_aa: CASSVGSLYYNEQFF

j_call: TRBJ2-1
clone_size: NA
cdr3_length: 15
v_call: TRBV6-6
d_call: TRBD2
cdr3_nt: TGTGCCAGCAGACTCGGACTAGCGGGAGCGAATGAGCAGTTCTTC
cdr3_aa: CASRLGLAGANEQFF

j_call: TRBJ2-3
clone_size: few
cdr3_length: 14
v_call: TRBV20-1
d_call: TRBD1
cdr3_nt: TGCAGTGCCCAGGGGGACCTTAGCACAGATACGCAGTATTTT
cdr3_aa: CSAQGDLSTDTQYF

j_call: TRBJ2-3
clone_size: NA
cdr3_length: 17
v_call: TRBV5-1
d_call: TRBD2
cdr3_nt: TGCGCCAGCAGCCCACCCGGGACTAGCTCAAGCACAGATACGCAGTATTTT
cdr3_aa: CASSPPGTSSSTDTQYF

j_call: TRBJ2-7
clone_size: many
cdr3_length: 12
v_call: TRBV7-2
d_call: NA
cdr3_nt: TGTGCCAGCAGCCCATCCCGGGGGGAGCAGTACTTC
cdr3_aa: CASSPSRGEQYF

j_call: TRBJ2-2
clone_size: NA
cdr3_length: 15
v_call: TRBV29-1
d_call: TRBD2
cdr3_nt: TGCAGCGTTGAAAGGAGCGGGGCGAACACCGGGGAGCTGTTTTTT
cdr3_aa: CSVERSGANTGELFF

j_call: TRBJ2-7
clone_size: NA
cdr3_length: 15
v_call: TRBV7-3
d_call: NA
cdr3_nt: TGTGCCAGCAGCCCCCGGGACACTTTCCTCTACGAGCAGTACTTC
cdr3_aa: CASSPRDTFLYEQYF

j_call: TRBJ2-7
clone_size: NA
cdr3_length: 15
v_call: TRBV7-2
d_call: NA
cdr3_nt: TGTGCCAGCAGCGCCCAGGAAAGGCTGAGGTACGAGCAGTACTTC
cdr3_aa: CASSAQERLRYEQYF

j_call: TRBJ2-3
clone_size: NA
cdr3_length: 14
v_call: TRBV7-2
d_call: TRBD2
cdr3_nt: TGTGCCAGCAGCCCCTGGACTAGCGCAGATACGCAGTATTTT
cdr3_aa: CASSPWTSADTQYF

j_call: TRBJ2-3
clone_size: NA
cdr3_length: 15
v_call: TRBV7-9
d_call: NA
cdr3_nt: TGTGCCAGCAGCTCGGCAAGGGGTTCCGCAGATACGCAGTATTTT
cdr3_aa: CASSSARGSADTQYF

j_call: TRBJ1-5
clone_size: few
cdr3_length: 15
v_call: TRBV7-9
d_call: TRBD1
cdr3_nt: TGTGCCAGCACCCATGGGACAGGGGGGAAGGAGCCCCAGCATTTT
cdr3_aa: CASTHGTGGKEPQHF

j_call: TRBJ2-1
clone_size: NA
cdr3_length: 16
v_call: TRBV27
d_call: NA
cdr3_nt: TGTGCCAGCGCCTTACTAACGGGATACCACCTTCATGAGCAGTTCTTC
cdr3_aa: CASALLTGYHLHEQFF

j_call: TRBJ2-5
clone_size: few
cdr3_length: 12
v_call: TRBV12-3/TRBV12-4
d_call: NA
cdr3_nt: TGTGCCAGCAGTCTCATAGGGGAGACCCAGTACTTC
cdr3_aa: CASSLIGETQYF

j_call: TRBJ2-3
clone_size: NA
cdr3_length: 18
v_call: TRBV5-1
d_call: TRBD2
cdr3_nt: TGCGCCAGCAGCTCAGCCGGACTAGCGGGGGGGCCTGCAGATACGCAGTATTTT
cdr3_aa: CASSSAGLAGGPADTQYF

j_call: TRBJ2-5
clone_size: NA
cdr3_length: 13
v_call: TRBV5-4
d_call: NA
cdr3_nt: TGTGCCAGCAGCTTGTCACACCAAGAGACCCAGTACTTC
cdr3_aa: CASSLSHQETQYF

j_call: TRBJ2-7
clone_size: NA
cdr3_length: 13
v_call: TRBV18
d_call: TRBD2
cdr3_nt: TGTGCCAGCTCACCCGGGGGGGATAACGAGCAGTACTTC
cdr3_aa: CASSPGGDNEQYF

j_call: TRBJ2-1
clone_size: NA
cdr3_length: 13
v_call: TRBV18
d_call: TRBD1
cdr3_nt: TGTGCCAGCTCACCGGGACAGGGGGAAGTCGGGTTCTTC
cdr3_aa: CASSPGQGEVGFF

j_call: TRBJ2-1
clone_size: few
cdr3_length: 15
v_call: TRBV9
d_call: TRBD2
cdr3_nt: TGTGCCAGCAGCCCGGCGGGGGGCCAGAGGGATGAGCAGTTCTTC
cdr3_aa: CASSPAGGQRDEQFF

j_call: TRBJ1-1
clone_size: few
cdr3_length: 13
v_call: TRBV14
d_call: NA
cdr3_nt: TGTGCCAGCAGCCCCCAGGGCCGCGTTGAAGCTTTCTTT
cdr3_aa: CASSPQGRVEAFF

j_call: TRBJ2-5
clone_size: NA
cdr3_length: 13
v_call: TRBV5-1
d_call: TRBD1
cdr3_nt: TGCGCCAGCAGCACGGACAGGGTGGAGACCCAGTACTTC
cdr3_aa: CASSTDRVETQYF

j_call: TRBJ1-1
clone_size: NA
cdr3_length: 20
v_call: TRBV3-1
d_call: NA
cdr3_nt: TGTGCCAGCAGCCAAGAAAGGTTAGGCAGGGTAACAACTTTGAACACTGAAGCTTTCTTT
cdr3_aa: CASSQERLGRVTTLNTEAFF

j_call: TRBJ2-7
clone_size: NA
cdr3_length: 15
v_call: TRBV2
d_call: TRBD2
cdr3_nt: TGTGCCAGCAGTGAAGAGGAGCGGGGGGGCAGCGAGCAGTACTTC
cdr3_aa: CASSEEERGGSEQYF

j_call: TRBJ1-2
clone_size: few
cdr3_length: 13
v_call: TRBV15
d_call: NA
cdr3_nt: TGTGCCACCAGCAGAGATCGGAACTATGGCTACACCTTC
cdr3_aa: CATSRDRNYGYTF

j_call: TRBJ2-3
clone_size: few
cdr3_length: 14
v_call: TRBV20-1
d_call: TRBD2
cdr3_nt: TGCAGTGCTAGTACTCTAGCGGGAGAGGATACGCAGTATTTT
cdr3_aa: CSASTLAGEDTQYF

j_call: TRBJ2-3
clone_size: few
cdr3_length: 14
v_call: TRBV24-1
d_call: NA
cdr3_nt: TGTGCCACCAGTGATGCAGGGGGGACAGATACGCAGTATTTT
cdr3_aa: CATSDAGGTDTQYF

j_call: TRBJ1-1
clone_size: NA
cdr3_length: 13
v_call: TRBV19
d_call: NA
cdr3_nt: TGTGCCAGTAGTATAGGAATGAACACTGAAGCTTTCTTT
cdr3_aa: CASSIGMNTEAFF

j_call: TRBJ2-5
clone_size: NA
cdr3_length: 15
v_call: TRBV6-2/TRBV6-3
d_call: NA
cdr3_nt: TGTGCCAGCAGCCCCCTTTTAGGAATCCAAGAGACCCAGTACTTC
cdr3_aa: CASSPLLGIQETQYF

j_call: TRBJ2-2
clone_size: NA
cdr3_length: 18
v_call: TRBV24-1
d_call: TRBD2
cdr3_nt: TGTGCCACCAGTGACTCCGGGACTAGCGGGAGGAAAGCCGGGGAGCTGTTTTTT
cdr3_aa: CATSDSGTSGRKAGELFF

j_call: TRBJ1-3
clone_size: few
cdr3_length: 14
v_call: TRBV6-5
d_call: NA
cdr3_nt: TGTGCCAGCAGGGCGGGGGCCTCTGGAAACACCATATATTTT
cdr3_aa: CASRAGASGNTIYF

j_call: TRBJ1-3
clone_size: NA
cdr3_length: 15
v_call: TRBV2
d_call: NA
cdr3_nt: TGTGCCAGCAGTGAATTCGGGAATTATGGAAACACCATATATTTT
cdr3_aa: CASSEFGNYGNTIYF

j_call: TRBJ2-7
clone_size: many
cdr3_length: 14
v_call: TRBV7-3
d_call: NA
cdr3_nt: TGTGCCAGCAGCTTAACGAGGTCTAGCGACGAGCAGTACTTC
cdr3_aa: CASSLTRSSDEQYF

j_call: TRBJ2-3
clone_size: NA
cdr3_length: 15
v_call: TRBV7-9
d_call: TRBD1
cdr3_nt: TGTGCCAGCAGCTTGGGACAGGTACCCACAGATACGCAGTATTTT
cdr3_aa: CASSLGQVPTDTQYF

j_call: TRBJ2-7
clone_size: few
cdr3_length: 14
v_call: TRBV20-1
d_call: NA
cdr3_nt: TGCAGTGCTAGTACACTAGCAACCCACTACGAGCAGTACTTC
cdr3_aa: CSASTLATHYEQYF

j_call: TRBJ1-5
clone_size: few
cdr3_length: 14
v_call: TRBV2
d_call: TRBD1
cdr3_nt: TGTGCCAGCAGGGGGACAGGGGAAGGTCAGCCCCAGCATTTT
cdr3_aa: CASRGTGEGQPQHF

j_call: TRBJ2-5
clone_size: NA
cdr3_length: 19
v_call: TRBV27
d_call: NA
cdr3_nt: TGTGCCAGCAGTTTATGGAACACGGCTGCGACTCCATACCAAGAGACCCAGTACTTC
cdr3_aa: CASSLWNTAATPYQETQYF